This TCR beta chain comes out of a study of shared clonotypes between healthy human individuals. General study findings and limits: In a handful of donors, around 5% of naive CD4 clonotypes appeared in common.

Germline trimming cut 3 bases from V and 4 bases from J; bases unmatched to any gene: 2. There are 12 residues in the CDR3. Germline V gene data show CDR1 as GTSNPN and CDR2 as SVGIG (reference sequence). This clone was observed many times. What it binds is unknown. Additional DNA sequences in this sample encode the identical CDR3. The donors, healthy adults who were HIV-negative, had experienced no recent acute infections or vaccinations. Here immunoSEQ multiplex PCR was the method, and the copy in TCRdb shows in-frame clones only, minus some. The repertoire holds 1,100,000 or so clones, with 70% to 80% as singletons.

The chain joins TRBV30 to TRBJ1-2; 7 bases align to TRBD1. The receptor was derived from a man aged 18-30 years in good health. Some clones in this sample may be carry-over from other donors' samples. The sample was memory CD4+ T cells from PBMCs. Subset described: CD45RA-negative fraction. The CDR3 DNA follows: TGTGCCTGGAGCCCAGGGGGCTATGGCTACACCTTC. Translated: CAWSPGGYGYTF.